The 26 T cell receptor beta chains given below trace back to one sample, sequenced in a study of shared clonotypes between healthy human individuals. Sequencing used immunoSEQ multiplex PCR; TCRdb keeps in-frame clones, though not all of them. The repertoire has around 2.5 million clones, more than 85% of them found once; the top ten carry roughly 0.39%. Source material: naive CD4+ T cells from PBMCs. Subset given: CD45RA+ positively selected. Every receptor here comes from a man aged 18 to 30 in good health. Some clones in this sample may be carry-over from other donors' samples.

The chain couples TRBV9 to TRBJ1-3; no definite D call. V was clipped by 4 bases and J by 4 bases, with 9 bases between them. Germline V gives CDR1 SGDLS, CDR2 YYNGEE. The length of the CDR3 is 13 residues. The CDR3 DNA follows: TGTGCCAGCAGCCCCGTCTCCGGAAACACCATATATTTT. It specifies CASSPVSGNTIYF.

This clone was observed a single time. This chain joins TRBV14 and TRBJ2-3; D may be TRBD1 (6 bases). The V end was cut by 3 bases, the J end by 5 bases, with 9 bases between. The V gene's germline CDR1 is SGHDN and CDR2 FVKESK. The CDR3 is 13 amino acids. The chain's CDR3 is CASSQYREDTQYF. CDR3 bases: TGTGCCAGCAGCCAGTACAGGGAAGATACGCAGTATTTT.

This chain links TRBV6-5 with TRBJ2-7; tentatively, D is TRBD1 (6 bases). Germline-derived CDR1 and CDR2 are MNHEY and SVGAGI. The CDR3 extends over 13 amino acids. The V end lost 0 bases, the J end lost 3 bases, and 6 bases lay between the germline ends. The CDR3, as DNA: TGTGCCAGCAGTTACTCGACAGGCTACGAGCAGTACTTC. As protein: CASSYSTGYEQYF.

V usage is TRBV28 and J usage is TRBJ2-7, with 9 nucleotides matching TRBD1. The V gene's germline CDR1 is MDHEN and CDR2 SYDVKM. Trimming took 4 bases from V and 2 from J; bases not matched to a gene: 12. The CDR3 has 17 amino acids. The CDR3 here is CASSSQDRGLRTYEQYF. The CDR3 nucleotides read TGTGCCAGCAGTTCCCAAGACAGGGGGTTAAGGACCTACGAGCAGTACTTC.

There are a few counts of this clone. V gene TRBV12-1 combines with J gene TRBJ1-5; the listed D gene, TRBD1, was not tested against the DNA. TRBV12-1 counts as a pseudogene. The CDR3 contains 14 residues. CDR3 protein: CASSFDRDNQPQHF. CDR3 nucleotides: TGTGCCAGCAGCTTTGACAGAGACAATCAGCCCCAGCATTTT.

This chain links TRBV5-1 with TRBJ1-3; tentative D call: TRBD1 (6 bases). This CDR3 has 16 amino acids. The germline V gene encodes CDR1 SGHRS and CDR2 YFSETQ. Trimming cost V 1 base and J 0 bases, with 11 bases left between them. The CDR3 reads CASSLLGHISGNTIYF. CDR3 DNA sequence: TGCGCCAGCAGCTTGTTGGGACACATCTCTGGAAACACCATATATTTT.

V usage is TRBV18 and J usage is TRBJ1-5, with a weak D call TRBD1 (5 bases). The CDR3 is 15 residues long. V was clipped by 2 bases and J by 1 base, with 9 bases between them. Germline CDR1 is KGHSH and CDR2 is LQKENI. CDR3 region: CASSPGGVSNQPQHF. For the CDR3, the DNA is TGTGCCAGCTCACCAGGGGGGGTCAGCAATCAGCCCCAGCATTTT.

This clone was seen a few times. This chain connects TRBV10-3 to TRBJ1-3, with D possibly TRBD1 on 5 matching bases. Trimming shortened V by 4 bases and J by 3 bases, and 13 bases separated the two germline ends. Per the germline V gene, CDR1 is ENHRY and CDR2 is SYGVKD. The CDR3 extends over 15 amino acids. The CDR3 sequence is CAISGGRGIGNTIYF. The CDR3, as DNA: TGTGCCATCAGTGGGGGGAGAGGGATTGGAAACACCATATATTTT.

V gene TRBV27 combines with J gene TRBJ2-7; D may be TRBD2 (5 bases). V was pared by 6 bases and J by 4 bases, with 13 bases between. CDR3 size: 13 residues. Germline V gives CDR1 MNHEY, CDR2 SMNVEV (reference sequence). The CDR3 is CASSPNSGYEQYF. The DNA for the CDR3 is TGTGCCAGCAGCCCAAACAGCGGATACGAGCAGTACTTC.

The chain couples TRBV7-2 to TRBJ2-1, with 8 nucleotides matching TRBD2. Germline V lookup: CDR1 SGHTA, CDR2 FQGNSA. Losses at the gene ends were 5 bases for V and 9 bases for J; bases not matched to a gene: 12. This CDR3 spans 15 amino acids. The CDR3 loop is CASSRESSAGAEQFF. The DNA for the CDR3 is TGTGCCAGCAGCCGAGAGTCCTCAGCGGGAGCTGAGCAGTTCTTC. The full variable domain, rest sourced from reference TRBV7-2 and TRBJ2-1, is GAGVSQSPSNKVTEKGKDVELRCDPISGHTALYWYRQSLGQGLEFLIYFQGNSAPDKSGLPSDRFSAERTGGSVSTLTIQRTQQEDSAVYLCASSRESSAGAEQFFGPGTRLTVL.

The chain carries TRBV5-1 and TRBJ2-3; the D gene could be TRBD1 or TRBD2 (5 bases each). This CDR3 has 15 residues. The ends were cut back, 0 bases at V and 6 bases at J, with 14 bases in the middle. The V gene's germline CDR1 is SGHRS and CDR2 YFSETQ. The CDR3 region has the DNA TGCGCCAGCAGCTTGGAGGGACCCAGTATGGATACGCAGTATTTT. It codes for CASSLEGPSMDTQYF.

The chain uses TRBV4-2 and TRBJ2-6; 9 nucleotides agree with TRBD2. Germline V gene data show CDR1 as LGHNA and CDR2 as YNFKEQ. Trimming at V came to 1 base and at J to 1 base, leaving 17 bases not matched to a gene. The CDR3 is 22 amino acids. CDR3 amino acids: CASSQVRLLAGLIPSGANVLTF. DNA of the CDR3: TGTGCCAGCAGCCAAGTGCGGCTTCTAGCGGGACTTATCCCATCTGGGGCCAACGTCCTGACTTTC.

The genes are TRBV6-5 and TRBJ1-5; D is ambiguous. Germline assignment: CDR1 MNHEY and CDR2 SVGAGI. The ends were cut back, 4 bases at V and 1 base at J, with 8 bases in the middle. The CDR3 contains 14 residues. The CDR3: CASSSGLSNQPQHF. DNA of the CDR3: TGTGCCAGCAGTTCCGGGCTCAGCAATCAGCCCCAGCATTTT.

V gene TRBV6-5 combines with J gene TRBJ2-7; 10 bases match TRBD1. Germline V gene data show CDR1 as MNHEY and CDR2 as SVGAGI. V lost 6 bases, J lost 0 bases, and 2 bases stayed unmatched. CDR3 length: 14 residues. Here the CDR3 reads CASRTGGASYEQYF. CDR3 coding DNA: TGTGCCAGCAGGACAGGGGGCGCCTCCTACGAGCAGTACTTC.

The rearrangement joins TRBV27 to TRBJ1-3; D remains ambiguous. Trimming took off 6 bases at V and 2 bases at J, with 14 bases between the two ends. This CDR3 has 15 amino acids. Per the germline V gene, CDR1 is MNHEY and CDR2 is SMNVEV (reference sequence). The CDR3 DNA reads TGTGCCAGCAGCTCCCTTGGGGTAGCTGGAAACACCATATATTTT. Its protein product is CASSSLGVAGNTIYF.

The rearrangement links TRBV7-9 to TRBJ2-2, with D maybe TRBD2 (6 bases). CDR1 and CDR2 (germline): SEHNR, FQNEAQ (reference sequence). Trimming cost V 6 bases and J 6 bases, with 11 bases left between them. This CDR3 has 13 residues. CDR3: CASSTSPPGELFF. DNA for the CDR3: TGTGCCAGCAGTACTAGCCCTCCCGGGGAGCTGTTTTTT. Full variable domain (outside the CDR3, taken from reference TRBV7-9 and TRBJ2-2): DTGVSQNPRHKITKRGQNVTFRCDPISEHNRLYWYRQTLGQGPEFLTYFQNEAQLEKSRLLSDRFSAERPKGSFSTLEIQRTEQGDSAMYLCASSTSPPGELFFGEGSRLTVL.

J is TRBJ2-6 and V is TRBV5-1; TRBD2 aligns across 9 bases. CDR1 is SGHRS and CDR2 is YFSETQ in the germline V gene. With V trimmed by 4 bases and J by 1 base, 6 bases remained unmatched. This CDR3 comprises 17 residues. This CDR3 reads CASSNSAGGSGANVLTF. The CDR3 nucleotides are TGCGCCAGCAGCAACTCGGCGGGAGGGTCTGGGGCCAACGTCCTGACTTTC. Full variable domain (rest looked up from reference TRBV5-1 and TRBJ2-6): KAGVTQTPRYLIKTRGQQVTLSCSPISGHRSVSWYQQTPGQGLQFLFEYFSETQRNKGNFPGRFSGRQFSNSRSEMNVSTLELGDSALYLCASSNSAGGSGANVLTFGAGSRLTVL.

The chain joins TRBV28 to TRBJ2-3, with D perhaps TRBD2 (6 bases). The CDR3 is 13 amino acids. Germline CDR1 is MDHEN and CDR2 is SYDVKM. The germline V and J ends were trimmed by 6 bases and 1 base, with 8 bases remaining between them. In nucleotides, the CDR3 is TGTGCCAGCAGGTCTAGCGGCACAGATACGCAGTATTTT. As protein: CASRSSGTDTQYF.

This rearrangement joins TRBV25-1 to TRBJ2-3; 7 bases map to TRBD2. The germline gives CDR1 MGHDK, CDR2 SYGVNS. The junction had 16 bases not matched to a gene; V was cut back by 6 bases and J by 4 bases. This CDR3 is 17 amino acids long. The CDR3 loop is CASSPRIGSGRPDTQYF. The CDR3 coding sequence is TGTGCCAGCAGCCCGAGAATAGGTTCCGGGAGGCCAGATACGCAGTATTTT.

The chain is built from TRBV2 and TRBJ1-4; 9 bases agree with TRBD1. The germline V gene encodes CDR1 SNHLY and CDR2 FYNNEI. This CDR3 is 15 amino acids long. V shed 6 bases and J 8 bases; nucleotides not matched to a gene: 10. CDR3 sequence reads: CASRLQGARDEKLFF. DNA for the CDR3: TGTGCCAGCAGACTACAGGGGGCAAGGGACGAAAAACTGTTTTTT. Looking up the rest from reference TRBV2 and TRBJ1-4 gives the full variable domain: EPEVTQTPSHQVTQMGQEVILRCVPISNHLYFYWYRQILGQKVEFLVSFYNNEISEKSEIFDDQFSVERPDGSNFTLKIRSTKLEDSAMYFCASRLQGARDEKLFFGSGTQLSVL.

The genes are TRBV5-1 and TRBJ2-5; 10 nucleotides agree with TRBD2. V was pared by 5 bases and J by 2 bases, with 15 bases of the junction left unmatched. The CDR3 spans 18 residues. Germline CDR1 is SGHRS and CDR2 is YFSETQ. CDR3 in DNA: TGCGCCAGCAGAGTACAGCCTAGCGGGAGCTGGTCTCAAGAGACCCAGTACTTC. Residues: CASRVQPSGSWSQETQYF.

The gene calls are TRBV5-1 and TRBJ1-2, with TRBD1 matching 12 bases. The CDR3 is 15 amino acids. The V gene end was trimmed by 4 bases and the J gene end by 6 bases; junction bases not matched to a gene: 7. Germline CDR1 reads SGHRS; CDR2 reads YFSETQ. CDR3 in amino acids: CASSDRDRGLDGYTF. CDR3 DNA: TGCGCCAGCAGCGACAGGGACAGGGGGCTCGATGGCTACACCTTC.

The rearrangement joins TRBV7-3 to TRBJ2-2, with a possible D match to TRBD1 (6 bases). The V end was cut by 1 base, the J end by 2 bases, with 17 bases between. The CDR3 totals 18 residues. In germline, CDR1 is SGHTA, CDR2 FQGTGA. The CDR3 bases are TGTGCCAGCAGCTTAAAAGCCCCAAACAGGGAAAACACCGGGGAGCTGTTTTTT. It encodes CASSLKAPNRENTGELFF.

This clone was observed a single time. Written as DNA, the CDR3 is TGCGCCAGCAGCCGCGGACTAGCGGGAGGGCCCTCCTACAATGAGCAGTTCTTC. This gives the protein CASSRGLAGGPSYNEQFF. The chain is built from TRBV5-1 and TRBJ2-1, with TRBD2 matching 15 bases. V lost 4 bases, J lost 0 bases, and 5 bases stayed unmatched. The length of the CDR3 is 18 residues. Germline CDR1 reads SGHRS; CDR2 reads YFSETQ.

The chain joins TRBV28 to TRBJ1-5, with D possibly TRBD1 on 5 matching bases. The CDR3 contains 16 residues. V was trimmed by 1 base and J by 5 bases, leaving 15 bases between them. CDR1 and CDR2 (germline): MDHEN, SYDVKM. The CDR3 nucleotides are TGTGCCAGCAGTTTATACGGGAGCTCGGGGCATCAGCCCCAGCATTTT. Residues: CASSLYGSSGHQPQHF.

The J gene is TRBJ1-6, the V gene TRBV4-3; the D gene is possibly TRBD1 (5 bases). Germline CDR1 is LGHNA and CDR2 is YSLEER. V lost 0 bases and J lost 8, with 8 bases in between. The CDR3 covers 14 residues. The CDR3 nucleotides are TGCGCCAGCAGCCAAGACAGGGTTGATTCACCCCTCCACTTT. This gives the protein CASSQDRVDSPLHF.